The TCR beta chain under discussion was sequenced for a study of T-cell memory formation after mild COVID-19. This clonotype has more than one count but fewer than ten. V lost 5 bases, J lost 0 bases, and 8 bases lay in between. Germline V gene lookup returns CDR1 LNHDA and CDR2 SQIVND (reference sequence). The CDR3 sequence is 15 residues long. It was 5'RACE with constant-segment primers that produced the TCR alpha and TCR beta cDNA libraries, which carried sample barcodes and UMIs. Each CDR3 protein is one row after TCRdb ran MiXCR on the 5' RACE reads. The sample lists a few hundred thousand distinct CDR3 sequences; roughly 10% were seen once.

The chain joins TRBV19 to TRBJ2-6; D uncertain. Sequenced input: PBMCs or a T cell subset sorted from them (not recorded which). The clonotype originates from a man aged 18 to 30 who had mild COVID-19 (a few samples of this study predate the infection). Cell type and time point are not known. This chain's CDR3 is CASSLEHSGANVLTF. In DNA, the CDR3 is TGTGCCAGTAGTTTGGAACACTCTGGGGCCAACGTCCTGACTTTC. The whole variable domain, filled in from reference TRBV19 and TRBJ2-6, reads DGGITQSPKYLFRKEGQNVTLSCEQNLNHDAMYWYRQDPGQGLRLIYYSQIVNDFQKGDIAEGYSVSREKKESFPLTVTSAQKNPTAFYLCASSLEHSGANVLTFGAGSRLTVL.